Shown below are 20 T cell receptor beta chains from a single sample sequenced in a study of blood T cell repertoires in COVID-19. Assay: immunoSEQ multiplex PCR; the TCRdb copy retains only in-frame clones and omits some. The data show fewer than 350,000 clones, roughly nine tenths seen once. Material: PBMCs or T cells enriched from blood (not recorded which). These receptors originate from a woman aged 40 to 50 who had recovered from COVID-19.

The V and J genes are TRBV18 and TRBJ2-2; possibly TRBD2 for D (6 bases). Germline loops: CDR1 KGHSH, CDR2 LQKENI. This CDR3 is 16 amino acids long. Trimming left V 0 bases short and J 0 bases short, with 8 bases between. The DNA for the CDR3 is TGTGCCAGCTCACCACCGGGGGGTCCGAACACCGGGGAGCTGTTTTTT. Translated, it gives CASSPPGGPNTGELFF.

The chain carries TRBV11-2 and TRBJ2-5; D is possibly TRBD2 (6 bases). V lost 2 bases to trimming and J lost 4 bases, with 17 bases between them. Germline loops: CDR1 SGHAT, CDR2 FQNNGV. This CDR3 comprises 16 residues. The CDR3 DNA is TGTGCCAGCAGCTTAATCAACGGCCGGGACTTAGAGACCCAGTACTTC. Translated: CASSLINGRDLETQYF.

The CDR3 sequence: CASSSDRGMNTEAFF. The CDR3 coding sequence is TGTGCCAGCTCGTCCGACAGGGGGATGAACACTGAAGCTTTCTTT. This chain uses TRBV18 with TRBJ1-1; 9 positions agree with TRBD1. The CDR3 sequence is 15 residues long. CDR1 and CDR2 (germline): KGHSH, LQKENI. Trimming at V came to 6 bases and at J to 0 bases, leaving 5 bases not matched to a gene.

This clone was seen only once. V is TRBV29-1 and J is TRBJ2-3; TRBD1 aligns across 10 bases. The V segment lost 7 bases and the J segment 3 bases; nucleotides outside the gene matches: 7. CDR1 SQVTM and CDR2 ANQGSEA come from the germline V gene. CDR3 size: 14 residues. For the CDR3, the DNA is TGCAGCGCCGGGGACAGGGGCGTAACAGATACGCAGTATTTT. It yields the protein CSAGDRGVTDTQYF.

V is TRBV14 and J is TRBJ1-5; TRBD1 matches at 7 bases. Germline V gene data show CDR1 as SGHDN and CDR2 as FVKESK. With 0 bases clipped from V and 4 bases from J, the junction kept 9 bases outside the gene matches. The CDR3 has 17 residues. The CDR3 here is CASSQDFGGGANQPQHF. CDR3 sequence (DNA): TGTGCCAGCAGCCAAGACTTCGGAGGGGGCGCAAATCAGCCCCAGCATTTT. Full variable domain (remainder filled in from reference TRBV14 and TRBJ1-5): EAGVTQFPSHSVIEKGQTVTLRCDPISGHDNLYWYRRVMGKEIKFLLHFVKESKQDESGMPNNRFLAERTGGTYSTLKVQPAELEDSGVYFCASSQDFGGGANQPQHFGDGTRLSIL.

The rearrangement links TRBV12-3 or TRBV12-4 to TRBJ2-7; tentative D call: TRBD1 (6 bases). V was shortened by 5 bases and J by 2 bases, with 10 bases between the two germline ends. CDR3 length equals 13 residues. DNA for the CDR3: TGTGCCAGCAGTACCGGGACAACCTACGAGCAGTACTTC. Its translation: CASSTGTTYEQYF.

This clone has only a few counts. The chain links TRBV2 to TRBJ1-4, with 11 bases matching TRBD1. Unmatched junction bases numbered 3, after V lost 7 bases and J lost 5 bases. Germline V lookup: CDR1 SNHLY, CDR2 FYNNEI. This CDR3 region has 14 residues. CDR3: CASIGTGGNEKLFF. CDR3 sequence (DNA): TGTGCCAGCATCGGGACAGGGGGAAATGAAAAACTGTTTTTT.

This chain joins TRBV15 and TRBJ2-2; 10 bases match TRBD2. The CDR3 spans 15 residues. Germline trimming cut 1 base from V and 5 bases from J; bases unmatched to any gene: 1. Germline CDR1 is LNHNV and CDR2 is YYDKDF (reference sequence). CDR3 sequence: CATSRGTSGTGELFF. DNA for the CDR3: TGTGCCACCAGCAGAGGGACTAGCGGTACCGGGGAGCTGTTTTTT.

The rearrangement joins TRBV18 to TRBJ1-5; TRBD1 matches 7 bases. CDR1 KGHSH and CDR2 LQKENI come from the germline V gene. Trimming cost V 8 bases and J 3 bases; bases outside gene matches: 4. This CDR3 has 13 amino acids. The CDR3: CASHDRDNQPQHF. DNA of the CDR3: TGTGCCAGCCACGACAGGGACAATCAGCCCCAGCATTTT.

J is TRBJ2-1 and V is TRBV11-2, with D possibly being TRBD2 (5 bases). The V and J ends lost 5 bases and 9 bases respectively, with 14 bases between them. The germline V gene encodes CDR1 SGHAT and CDR2 FQNNGV. The CDR3 runs to 13 residues. CDR3 nucleotide sequence: TGTGCCAGCAGCCCGGGTAGCGTGGGTGAGCAGTTCTTC. It is translated as CASSPGSVGEQFF.

The chain is built from TRBV7-9 and TRBJ2-1; 8 bases fit TRBD2. In germline, CDR1 is SEHNR, CDR2 FQNEAQ (reference sequence). J was trimmed by 3 bases and V by 7 bases; bases with no gene match: 5. The CDR3 consists of 14 residues. CDR3 nucleotide sequence: TGTGCCAGCACCTCTAGCGGGTACTACAATGAGCAGTTCTTC. This codes for CASTSSGYYNEQFF.

This clone has only a few counts. CDR3 protein: CATSRGGTGGTYEQYF. CDR3 DNA sequence: TGTGCCACCAGCAGGGGTGGGACAGGGGGAACCTACGAGCAGTACTTC. The V gene is TRBV15, the J gene TRBJ2-7; 11 bases are shared with TRBD1. V shed 3 bases, J shed 2 bases, and the junction held 6 bases outside the gene matches. Germline CDR1 LNHNV, CDR2 YYDKDF (reference sequence). This CDR3 is built from 16 residues.

The V gene is TRBV4-3, the J gene TRBJ2-2, with 7 bases lining up with TRBD2. CDR3 length equals 16 residues. With V trimmed by 1 base and J by 0 bases, 2 bases remained unmatched. Germline CDR1 is LGHNA and CDR2 is YSLEER. The CDR3 reads CASSQGAGPNTGELFF. The CDR3 nucleotides are TGCGCCAGCAGCCAAGGAGCGGGGCCGAACACCGGGGAGCTGTTTTTT.

V is TRBV5-1 and J is TRBJ2-5; D is undetermined. The length of the CDR3 is 15 residues. The V gene lost 0 bases and the J gene lost 0 bases, with 9 bases spanning the gap. Germline lookup yields CDR1 SGHRS and CDR2 YFSETQ. In DNA, the CDR3 is TGCGCCAGCAGCTTGGCCACCGGGTACCAAGAGACCCAGTACTTC. As protein: CASSLATGYQETQYF.

The gene calls are TRBV4-3 and TRBJ2-2, with a weak D call TRBD1 (6 bases). The CDR3 is 16 amino acids. V was pared by 0 bases and J by 7 bases, with 15 bases between. Per the germline V gene, CDR1 is LGHNA and CDR2 is YSLEER. The CDR3 protein is CASSQDRVKQGGELFF. The CDR3 DNA sequence: TGCGCCAGCAGCCAAGATAGGGTAAAACAGGGCGGGGAGCTGTTTTTT.

The chain is built from TRBV10-3 and TRBJ1-6; no clear D gene. The CDR3 covers 16 residues. Trimming pared 2 bases from V and 2 bases from J, leaving 10 bases between. The germline V gene has CDR1 ENHRY and CDR2 SYGVKD. The CDR3 nucleotides read TGTGCCATCAGTGAGGGCGGGGTTGCCTATAATTCACCCCTCCACTTT. Protein sequence: CAISEGGVAYNSPLHF.

The rearrangement joins TRBV7-8 to TRBJ2-3, with D unclear. Trimming removed 6 bases at V and 2 bases at J, with 9 bases between. This CDR3 is built from 13 residues. The germline gives CDR1 SGHVS, CDR2 FQNEAQ. The CDR3 sequence is CASRTTHTDTQYF. The CDR3 DNA follows: TGTGCCAGCAGAACGACACACACAGATACGCAGTATTTT.

The chain joins TRBV12-5 to TRBJ2-5; no clear D. The V gene lost 5 bases and the J gene lost 4 bases, with 17 bases spanning the gap. Germline assignment: CDR1 LGHNT and CDR2 FRNRAP. The CDR3 has 15 amino acids. CDR3 sequence reads: CASGPTGTPGETQYF. In DNA form, the CDR3 reads TGTGCTAGTGGTCCCACTGGTACGCCGGGAGAGACCCAGTACTTC.

J is TRBJ2-1 and V is TRBV11-2, with D perhaps TRBD1 (5 bases). The CDR3 contains 14 residues. The V and J ends lost 1 base and 5 bases respectively, with 9 bases between them. Looked up from germline, CDR1 is SGHAT and CDR2 is FQNNGV. The CDR3 here is CASSLGPTDNEQFF. Written as DNA, the CDR3 is TGTGCCAGCAGCTTAGGACCGACAGACAATGAGCAGTTCTTC.

J is TRBJ2-1 and V is TRBV5-8, with no clear D. In germline, CDR1 is SGHTS, CDR2 YDEGEE. V shed 1 base and J shed 9 bases, with 11 bases lying between them. CDR3 length: 13 residues. The CDR3 sequence: CASSLTEYAEQFF. CDR3 DNA sequence: TGTGCCAGCAGCTTGACCGAGTACGCTGAGCAGTTCTTC. The complete variable domain, with remaining parts taken from reference TRBV5-8 and TRBJ2-1, reads EAGVTQSPTHLIKTRGQQATLRCSPISGHTSVYWYQQALGLGLQFLLWYDEGEERNRGNFPPRFSGRQFPNYSSELNVNALELEDSALYLCASSLTEYAEQFFGPGTRLTVL.